The 24 T cell receptor beta chains below come from one sample, sequenced in a study of cytomegalovirus exposure and HLA in healthy donors. This PCR relied on a set of 60 Vbeta primers and 13 Jbeta primers. Sequencing used immunoSEQ multiplex PCR; TCRdb keeps in-frame clones, though not all of them. The listing records approximately 110,000 clones. The sequenced sample consisted of PBMCs. These receptor sequences come from a man aged 25 to 40 in good health and CMV-seronegative.

The chain has TRBV30 and TRBJ1-1; no clear D gene. CDR3 size: 12 residues. Germline V gene data show CDR1 as GTSNPN and CDR2 as SVGIG (reference sequence). V gave up 7 bases and J gave up 1 base, with 10 bases separating them. The CDR3 loop is CASDMGNTEAFF. The DNA for the CDR3 is TGTGCCTCTGACATGGGGAACACTGAAGCTTTCTTT.

As regards this clone: One junction end disagrees with the germline gene, perhaps due to a read error. The chain couples TRBV28 to TRBJ1-2; D not certain. The CDR3 consists of 13 residues. Germline V gene lookup returns CDR1 MDHEN and CDR2 SYDVKM. CDR3 in DNA: TGTGCCAGCAGTTTGAGTCGCCCCTATGGTTACACCTTC. This translates into CASSLSRPYGYTF.

The V call is TRBV19, the J call TRBJ2-7, with D possibly TRBD1 on 6 matching bases. Germline loops: CDR1 LNHDA, CDR2 SQIVND (reference sequence). The ends were cut back, 5 bases at V and 1 base at J, with 12 bases in the middle. This CDR3 region has 14 residues. The CDR3 loop is CASSLTGISYEQYF. CDR3 bases: TGTGCCAGTAGTTTAACAGGGATATCCTACGAGCAGTACTTC.

This chain connects TRBV11-3 to TRBJ2-1, with D tentatively TRBD2 (6 bases). The CDR3 is 13 amino acids. Germline V lookup: CDR1 SGHNT, CDR2 YENEEA. V was clipped by 3 bases and J by 6 bases, with 9 bases between them. CDR3 sequence: CASSLASVNEQFF. For the CDR3, the DNA is TGTGCCAGCAGCTTGGCTAGCGTCAATGAGCAGTTCTTC.

This rearrangement joins TRBV5-1 to TRBJ2-1; 9 positions match TRBD2. CDR3 length: 15 amino acids. After removal of 0 bases from V and 8 bases from J, the junction contained 6 bases not matched to a gene. Germline lookup yields CDR1 SGHRS and CDR2 YFSETQ. CDR3 protein: CASSLEGGRADEQFF. CDR3 bases: TGCGCCAGCAGCTTGGAAGGCGGGAGGGCTGATGAGCAGTTCTTC.

This sequence joins TRBV30 and TRBJ2-5, with D uncertain. The V end was cut by 3 bases, the J end by 2 bases, with 10 bases between. The CDR3 has 13 residues. Per germline, CDR1 GTSNPN and CDR2 SVGIG (reference sequence). This CDR3 reads CAWRGATQETQYF. In DNA form, the CDR3 reads TGTGCCTGGAGGGGCGCTACACAAGAGACCCAGTACTTC. Using reference TRBV30 and TRBJ2-5 for the parts outside the CDR3, the full variable domain is SQTIHQWPATLVQPVGSPLSLECTVEGTSNPNLYWYRQAAGRGLQLLFYSVGIGQISSEVPQNLSASRPQDRQFILSSKKLLLSDSGFYLCAWRGATQETQYFGPGTRLLVL.

The chain carries TRBV28 and TRBJ2-7, with unresolved D. Trimming stripped 5 bases from V and 0 bases from J, with 5 bases between. The CDR3 runs 12 residues. In germline, CDR1 is MDHEN, CDR2 SYDVKM. CDR3 DNA: TGTGCCAGCAGTGTTAGCTCCTACGAGCAGTACTTC. It codes for CASSVSSYEQYF. Filled out from reference TRBV28 and TRBJ2-7, the complete variable domain reads DVKVTQSSRYLVKRTGEKVFLECVQDMDHENMFWYRQDPGLGLRLIYFSYDVKMKEKGDIPEGYSVSREKKERFSLILESASTNQTSMYLCASSVSSYEQYFGPGTRLTVT.

The V call is TRBV5-8, the J call TRBJ2-5; 13 bases match TRBD2. In germline, CDR1 is SGHTS, CDR2 YDEGEE. The CDR3 totals 15 residues. Trimming removed 6 bases from V and 2 bases from J; junction bases left unmatched: 4. CDR3 residues: CASTGTSGVQETQYF. The CDR3 DNA is TGTGCCAGCACCGGGACTAGCGGGGTACAAGAGACCCAGTACTTC.

The J gene is TRBJ1-2, the V gene TRBV9; TRBD1 aligns across 7 bases. V shed 4 bases, J shed 3 bases, and the junction held 6 bases outside the gene matches. CDR1 and CDR2 from the germline V gene are SGDLS and YYNGEE. CDR3 length equals 14 residues. The DNA of the CDR3 is TGTGCCAGCAGCCCCGGGACAGATCACTATGGCTACACCTTC. This codes for CASSPGTDHYGYTF.

The DNA for the CDR3 is TGTGCCAGCAGAACAACACCGGGAACGGGCACTGAAGCTTTCTTT. This codes for CASRTTPGTGTEAFF. The gene calls are TRBV27 and TRBJ1-1; no definite D call. Germline V lookup: CDR1 MNHEY, CDR2 SMNVEV (reference sequence). The length of the CDR3 is 15 residues. Trimming cost V 6 bases and J 4 bases, with 18 bases left between them.

The V and J genes are TRBV7-8 and TRBJ2-6; tentatively, D is TRBD1 (5 bases). The CDR3 runs to 18 residues. The ends were cut back, 4 bases at V and 0 bases at J, with 16 bases in the middle. Germline V gene lookup returns CDR1 SGHVS and CDR2 FQNEAQ. The CDR3 sequence is CASSWLQGPSSGANVLTF. The DNA for the CDR3 is TGTGCCAGCAGCTGGCTGCAGGGTCCTTCCTCTGGGGCCAACGTCCTGACTTTC.

Worth noting for this clone: An end of the junction does not agree with germline; a read error may underlie this. V gene TRBV2 combines with J gene TRBJ1-2; 8 positions agree with TRBD1. In germline, CDR1 is SNHLY, CDR2 FYNNEI. CDR3 length equals 10 residues. The CDR3 loop reads CASRTTGGSF. CDR3 coding DNA: TGTGCCAGCAGGACAACAGGGGGAAGCTTC.

The chain uses TRBV11-2 and TRBJ2-1, with D unresolved. With 3 bases removed from V and 6 bases from J, the gap between germline ends came to 3 bases. The CDR3 runs 11 residues. Looked up from germline, CDR1 is SGHAT and CDR2 is FQNNGV. CDR3 sequence (DNA): TGTGCCAGCAGCTTCATCAATGAGCAGTTCTTC. It translates to CASSFINEQFF.

V gene TRBV11-1 combines with J gene TRBJ2-7; 8 positions agree with TRBD2. This CDR3 contains 17 residues. CDR1 is SGHAT and CDR2 is FQDESV in the germline V gene (reference sequence). Unmatched junction bases numbered 20, after V lost 10 bases and J lost 3 bases. In nucleotides, the CDR3 is TGTGCCACCACCAGGCGGGAGGTTCAGTCGAGAAGCTACGAGCAGTACTTC. This sequence encodes CATTRREVQSRSYEQYF.

The CDR3 bases are TGTGCCAGTACCCCATGGATGGACAGGGATACCTATGGCTACACCTTC. Its protein product is CASTPWMDRDTYGYTF. The chain employs TRBV19 and TRBJ1-2; TRBD1 matches at 8 bases. This CDR3 is built from 16 residues. The germline gives CDR1 LNHDA, CDR2 SQIVND (reference sequence). Unmatched junction bases numbered 14, after V lost 7 bases and J lost 4 bases.

The chain is built from TRBV6-4 and TRBJ1-2; 7 bases fit TRBD1. Germline V CDR1 and CDR2: MRHNA, SNTAGT. This CDR3 has 13 amino acids. Trimming took 5 bases from V and 4 from J; bases not matched to a gene: 4. CDR3 in amino acids: CASSPGGPYGYTF. The CDR3, as DNA: TGTGCCAGCAGTCCAGGGGGTCCCTATGGCTACACCTTC.

V usage is TRBV7-9 and J usage is TRBJ1-2, with a possible D match to TRBD1 (5 bases). The ends were cut back, 2 bases at V and 4 bases at J, with 11 bases in the middle. The CDR3 is 14 residues long. Germline V gene lookup returns CDR1 SEHNR and CDR2 FQNEAQ (reference sequence). The CDR3 DNA reads as TGTGCCAGCAGCTTACAGGGATATTTCTATGGCTACACCTTC. Protein product: CASSLQGYFYGYTF.

This chain links TRBV6-1 with TRBJ2-5; D is uncertain. The CDR3 is 12 residues long. Germline V gene sequence: CDR1 MNHNS, CDR2 SASEGT. V lost 2 bases and J lost 9, with 10 bases in between. CDR3 DNA sequence: TGTGCCAGCAGTGAAATGGAGAAGGCCCAGTACTTC. This translates into CASSEMEKAQYF.

The chain combines TRBV30 with TRBJ2-7; D is perhaps TRBD2 (6 bases). Germline CDR1 and CDR2: GTSNPN and SVGIG (reference sequence). This CDR3 has 14 residues. V dropped 0 bases and J dropped 4 bases, with 13 bases sitting between them. CDR3 DNA: TGTGCCTGGAGTGTACCTAGCGCAAAGTACGAGCAGTACTTC. The encoded protein is CAWSVPSAKYEQYF.

This sequence joins TRBV2 and TRBJ1-3; D not resolved. Germline loops: CDR1 SNHLY, CDR2 FYNNEI. The V end lost 6 bases, the J end lost 4 bases, and 10 bases lay between the germline ends. The CDR3 contains 13 residues. CDR3 coding DNA: TGTGCCAGCAGCCCCCCGGGAGGAAACACCATATATTTT. Residues: CASSPPGGNTIYF.

The V call is TRBV5-1, the J call TRBJ2-5; no firm D call. V gave up 1 base and J gave up 11 bases, with 24 bases separating them. The CDR3 loop spans 16 amino acids. Germline CDR1 SGHRS, CDR2 YFSETQ. CDR3 DNA sequence: TGCGCCAGCAGCTTGACAGCATTTCCCCTGATGGTAGAGCAGTACTTC. Its translation is CASSLTAFPLMVEQYF.

The chain links TRBV11-2 to TRBJ1-3, with a tentative D call TRBD1 (6 bases). The CDR3 is 14 amino acids. The germline gives CDR1 SGHAT, CDR2 FQNNGV. Trimming removed 3 bases from V and 3 bases from J, with 9 bases in between. The CDR3 protein is CASSLGHLGNTIYF. The CDR3, as DNA: TGTGCCAGCAGCTTGGGACACCTTGGAAACACCATATATTTT.

The rearrangement links TRBV10-3 to TRBJ1-3, with D unclear. The CDR3 loop spans 13 amino acids. Germline V gene data show CDR1 as ENHRY and CDR2 as SYGVKD. Trimming cost V 3 bases and J 0 bases, with 3 bases left between them. DNA for the CDR3: TGTGCCATCAGTGACAACTCTGGAAACACCATATATTTT. Protein: CAISDNSGNTIYF.

V gene TRBV4-1 combines with J gene TRBJ2-6, with D tentatively TRBD2 (5 bases). Germline V gene data show CDR1 as MGHRA and CDR2 as YSYEKL. Trimming removed 4 bases from V and 0 bases from J, with 16 bases in between. This CDR3 is built from 18 residues. DNA of the CDR3: TGCGCCAGCAGCCGGCAGGCAGGAGGATTCTCTGGGGCCAACGTCCTGACTTTC. It encodes CASSRQAGGFSGANVLTF.